The rows below give T cell receptor beta chains drawn from one sample of a study of blood T cell repertoires in COVID-19. Repertoires were generated with immunoSEQ multiplex PCR, while TCRdb's copy carries only in-frame clones and drops some. The table includes some 250,000 clones, around 90% detected once. The sequencing input was peripheral blood. The receptors were gathered from a woman aged 40 to 50 who had recovered from COVID-19. The CDR3 runs from the conserved cysteine through the conserved F or W. D genes are given only for firm matches. Only some rows state a clone size, as once, few, many or a class for expanded clones.

j_call: TRBJ2-2
v_call: TRBV4-3
clone_size: -
d_call: -
cdr3_aa: CASSPQGGDNTGELFF
cdr3_nt: TGCGCCAGCAGCCCACAGGGGGGGGATAACACCGGGGAGCTGTTTTTT

j_call: TRBJ2-5
v_call: TRBV7-2
clone_size: -
d_call: -
cdr3_aa: CASSLGRAQYF
cdr3_nt: TGTGCCAGCAGCTTAGGGAGGGCCCAGTACTTC

j_call: TRBJ1-1
v_call: TRBV29-1
clone_size: -
d_call: TRBD1
cdr3_aa: CSVPNPPGQGNTEAFF
cdr3_nt: TGCAGCGTTCCCAACCCTCCGGGACAGGGGAACACTGAAGCTTTCTTT

j_call: TRBJ2-2
v_call: TRBV3-1/TRBV3-2
clone_size: -
d_call: TRBD2
cdr3_aa: CASSQDTPGGRFGGELFF
cdr3_nt: TGTGCCAGCAGCCAAGATACCCCTGGCGGGAGATTCGGCGGGGAGCTGTTTTTT

j_call: TRBJ2-1
v_call: TRBV7-2
clone_size: -
d_call: TRBD1
cdr3_aa: CASSPRTGGANEQFF
cdr3_nt: TGTGCCAGCAGCCCCAGGACAGGGGGGGCCAATGAGCAGTTCTTC

j_call: TRBJ1-2
v_call: TRBV29-1
clone_size: -
d_call: -
cdr3_aa: CSVETLEPGTLNYGYTF
cdr3_nt: TGCAGCGTTGAAACGCTAGAACCCGGCACGCTAAACTATGGCTACACCTTC

j_call: TRBJ1-1
v_call: TRBV12-3/TRBV12-4
clone_size: -
d_call: -
cdr3_aa: CASSFIGMYAFF
cdr3_nt: TGTGCCAGCAGTTTTATCGGGATGTATGCTTTCTTT

j_call: TRBJ2-1
v_call: TRBV5-1
clone_size: -
d_call: -
cdr3_aa: CASSLAGSYNEQFF
cdr3_nt: TGCGCCAGCAGCTTGGCGGGCTCCTACAATGAGCAGTTCTTC

j_call: TRBJ2-7
v_call: TRBV18
clone_size: -
d_call: TRBD1
cdr3_aa: CASSTGTGNYEQYF
cdr3_nt: TGTGCCAGCTCGACCGGGACAGGGAACTACGAGCAGTACTTC

j_call: TRBJ2-5
v_call: TRBV11-2
clone_size: few
d_call: TRBD2
cdr3_aa: CASSSGLAGGSGTQYF
cdr3_nt: TGTGCCAGCAGCTCCGGACTAGCGGGAGGGTCTGGGACCCAGTACTTC

j_call: TRBJ2-3
v_call: TRBV19
clone_size: -
d_call: -
cdr3_aa: CASSPHLAGLGDTQYF
cdr3_nt: TGTGCCAGTAGCCCCCATCTGGCAGGGCTAGGGGATACGCAGTATTTT

j_call: TRBJ1-1
v_call: TRBV6-5
clone_size: -
d_call: -
cdr3_aa: CASRPPGTPNTEAFF
cdr3_nt: TGTGCCAGCAGACCACCCGGGACACCGAACACTGAAGCTTTCTTT

j_call: TRBJ1-1
v_call: TRBV29-1
clone_size: -
d_call: TRBD1
cdr3_aa: CSVATGLNTEAFF
cdr3_nt: TGCAGCGTAGCGACAGGGCTGAACACTGAAGCTTTCTTT

j_call: TRBJ2-1
v_call: TRBV14
clone_size: -
d_call: -
cdr3_aa: CASSRRTTRRTYNEQFF
cdr3_nt: TGTGCCAGCAGCCGCCGGACTACCCGCCGAACCTACAATGAGCAGTTCTTC

j_call: TRBJ1-4
v_call: TRBV29-1
clone_size: -
d_call: TRBD1
cdr3_aa: CSVDSTGGNEKLFF
cdr3_nt: TGCAGCGTTGACTCGACAGGGGGTAATGAAAAACTGTTTTTT

j_call: TRBJ2-7
v_call: TRBV7-8
clone_size: -
d_call: TRBD1
cdr3_aa: CASSRGTGTYEQYF
cdr3_nt: TGTGCCAGCAGCCGAGGGACAGGGACCTACGAGCAGTACTTC

j_call: TRBJ2-5
v_call: TRBV6-2/TRBV6-3
clone_size: -
d_call: -
cdr3_aa: CASSQGETQYF
cdr3_nt: TGTGCCAGCAGTCAGGGGGAGACCCAGTACTTC

j_call: TRBJ2-1
v_call: TRBV6-5
clone_size: -
d_call: TRBD2
cdr3_aa: CATTAGESRGNEQFF
cdr3_nt: TGTGCCACCACCGCGGGGGAAAGTAGGGGCAATGAGCAGTTCTTC

j_call: TRBJ1-4
v_call: TRBV30
clone_size: few
d_call: -
cdr3_aa: CAWSKSGEKLFF
cdr3_nt: TGTGCCTGGAGCAAGTCGGGGGAAAAACTGTTTTTT

j_call: TRBJ2-1
v_call: TRBV14
clone_size: -
d_call: TRBD2
cdr3_aa: CASSQDGGLAGTSSYNEQFF
cdr3_nt: TGTGCCAGCAGCCAAGATGGGGGACTAGCGGGAACCAGCTCCTACAATGAGCAGTTCTTC

j_call: TRBJ2-7
v_call: TRBV7-2
clone_size: -
d_call: TRBD2
cdr3_aa: CASSPGGGMAEQYF
cdr3_nt: TGTGCCAGCAGCCCCGGGGGAGGGATGGCCGAGCAGTACTTC

j_call: TRBJ2-1
v_call: TRBV5-5
clone_size: -
d_call: TRBD1
cdr3_aa: CASSLGWTGFNEQFF
cdr3_nt: TGTGCCAGCAGCTTGGGGTGGACAGGGTTCAATGAGCAGTTCTTC

j_call: TRBJ1-3
v_call: TRBV2
clone_size: -
d_call: -
cdr3_aa: CASSEAPPPGTIYF
cdr3_nt: TGTGCCAGCAGTGAAGCCCCCCCGCCGGGCACCATATATTTT

j_call: TRBJ1-3
v_call: TRBV14
clone_size: -
d_call: -
cdr3_aa: CASSQPGVGNTIYF
cdr3_nt: TGTGCCAGCAGCCAACCGGGGGTCGGAAACACCATATATTTT

j_call: TRBJ1-5
v_call: TRBV29-1
clone_size: -
d_call: TRBD1
cdr3_aa: CSVATGTGNQPQHF
cdr3_nt: TGCAGCGTCGCCACCGGGACAGGGAATCAGCCCCAGCATTTT

j_call: TRBJ1-2
v_call: TRBV7-8
clone_size: -
d_call: TRBD1
cdr3_aa: CASTPDRGYGYTF
cdr3_nt: TGTGCCAGCACCCCCGACAGGGGTTATGGCTACACCTTC

j_call: TRBJ2-7
v_call: TRBV7-9
clone_size: -
d_call: TRBD1
cdr3_aa: CASSQGALRWEQYF
cdr3_nt: TGTGCCAGCAGCCAGGGGGCTCTTCGGTGGGAGCAGTACTTC

j_call: TRBJ1-1
v_call: TRBV9
clone_size: -
d_call: -
cdr3_aa: CASSVRPGITEAFF
cdr3_nt: TGTGCCAGCAGCGTACGCCCGGGAATCACTGAAGCTTTCTTT

j_call: TRBJ1-1
v_call: TRBV5-6
clone_size: -
d_call: -
cdr3_aa: CASSMGPGQAEAFF
cdr3_nt: TGTGCCAGCAGCATGGGCCCCGGTCAGGCTGAAGCTTTCTTT

j_call: TRBJ1-5
v_call: TRBV18
clone_size: -
d_call: -
cdr3_aa: CASSPGPQGSNQPQHF
cdr3_nt: TGTGCCAGCTCACCGGGGCCCCAGGGTAGCAATCAGCCCCAGCATTTT

j_call: TRBJ2-1
v_call: TRBV18
clone_size: once
d_call: TRBD2
cdr3_aa: CASSPRGGDEQFF
cdr3_nt: TGTGCCAGCTCACCCCGGGGGGGCGATGAGCAGTTCTTC

j_call: TRBJ2-5
v_call: TRBV20-1
clone_size: once
d_call: TRBD2
cdr3_aa: CSASSLAGLQETQYF
cdr3_nt: TGCAGTGCTAGTAGCCTAGCGGGCCTTCAAGAGACCCAGTACTTC

j_call: TRBJ1-5
v_call: TRBV12-3/TRBV12-4
clone_size: -
d_call: -
cdr3_aa: CASRTGSNQPQHF
cdr3_nt: TGTGCCAGCAGAACAGGTTCCAATCAGCCCCAGCATTTT

j_call: TRBJ2-7
v_call: TRBV19
clone_size: -
d_call: TRBD1
cdr3_aa: CASSATTGAYEQYF
cdr3_nt: TGTGCCAGTAGTGCCACAACAGGGGCCTACGAGCAGTACTTC